This T cell receptor beta chain is from a study of blood T cell repertoires in COVID-19. This CDR3 spans 14 amino acids. J was trimmed by 8 bases and V by 3 bases; bases with no gene match: 11. In germline, CDR1 is GTSNPN, CDR2 SVGIG (reference sequence). Assay used: immunoSEQ multiplex PCR; TCRdb lists only in-frame clones, some missing. Among 270,000 or so clones, roughly 83% were seen once, and the ten largest hold roughly 1.5%. This clonotype originated in a human donor with COVID-19, enrolled during active disease. The donor label of this sample is uncertain. This chain links TRBV30 with TRBJ1-2, with 8 bases matching TRBD1. Sequencing used peripheral blood. CDR3 loop: CAWSVVRGRGGYTF. The CDR3 bases are TGTGCCTGGAGCGTCGTCAGGGGGCGAGGAGGCTACACCTTC.